This T cell receptor beta chain is drawn from a study of CD8 T cells in Susac syndrome. Turning to the study itself: Within the sequenced group of Susac syndrome patients, more than 5 showed active disease and roughly 8 were in remission.

Random hexamers were used to reverse transcribe the RNA input (about 0.5 to 1 ug). An immunoSEQ multiplex PCR generated amplified TCR beta CDR3 products spanning 54 Vbeta and 13 Jbeta. Via MiXCR, TCRdb re-called the immunoSEQ multiplex PCR reads, giving one row per CDR3 protein. The sample lists hundreds of thousands of distinct CDR3 sequences; about 94% were seen once. Diagnostic criteria for definite or probable disease, in their recently defined form, were met by the patients with Susac syndrome. Negative isolation yielded CD4+ and CD8+ T cells, and FACS enriched TEMRA cells. Losses at the gene ends were 4 bases for V and 2 bases for J; bases not matched to a gene: 4. This CDR3 contains 16 residues.

The specimen sequenced was CD4+ T cells from PBMCs. The receptor's source is a human donor with Susac syndrome. The chain recombines TRBV12-3 or TRBV12-4 with TRBJ2-6; 8 nucleotides agree with TRBD1. The CDR3 bases are TGTGCCAGCAGTTCCTCAGGGGGCCCTGGGGCCAACGTCCTGACTTTC. Encoded protein: CASSSSGGPGANVLTF.